The next 14 T cell receptor beta chains were all read from a single sample in a study of blood T cell repertoires in COVID-19. Method: immunoSEQ multiplex PCR; TCRdb's copy keeps in-frame clones and lacks some. The sample records about 56,000 clones, approximately 72% being singletons. The sample was peripheral blood. The origin of the receptors is a woman in her 70s with COVID-19, enrolled during active disease.

This clone has a single count. The V and J genes are TRBV3-1 (or the pseudogene TRBV3-2) and TRBJ1-3; tentative D call: TRBD1 (5 bases). The V gene's germline CDR1 is LGHDT and CDR2 YNNKEL (reference sequence). V dropped 2 bases and J dropped 0 bases, with 8 bases sitting between them. The CDR3 loop spans 15 amino acids. Here the CDR3 DNA reads TGTGCCAGCAGCCAAACAGGAAGCTCTGGAAACACCATATATTTT. Protein sequence: CASSQTGSSGNTIYF.

The V call is TRBV5-1, the J call TRBJ2-2; TRBD1 is a possible D gene (5 bases). Per germline, CDR1 SGHRS and CDR2 YFSETQ. The V and J ends lost 3 bases and 2 bases respectively, with 23 bases between them. The CDR3 extends over 19 amino acids. CDR3 amino acids: CASSSPARGGPINTGELFF. The CDR3 DNA sequence: TGCGCCAGCAGCTCCCCGGCAAGGGGCGGTCCCATTAACACCGGGGAGCTGTTTTTT.

V and J are TRBV11-2 and TRBJ2-7, with 10 bases aligning to TRBD1. The CDR3 extends over 14 amino acids. CDR1 is SGHAT, CDR2 FQNNGV, per germline. V lost 1 base and J lost 6; bases outside the gene matches: 3. CDR3 amino acids: CASSLGQGAGEQYV. The CDR3 DNA reads TGTGCCAGCAGCTTAGGACAGGGGGCAGGCGAGCAGTACGTC.

This clone showed up just once. The chain recombines TRBV7-2 with TRBJ1-1; no definite D call. Trimming shortened V by 4 bases and J by 1 base, and 7 bases separated the two germline ends. The CDR3 is 13 residues long. CDR1 SGHTA and CDR2 FQGNSA come from the germline V gene. The CDR3 reads CASSSQKNTEAFF. CDR3 sequence (DNA): TGTGCCAGCAGCTCCCAAAAGAACACTGAAGCTTTCTTT.

This clone was seen more than once but under ten times. The rearrangement links TRBV19 to TRBJ1-2; tentatively, D is TRBD1 (6 bases). Germline values: CDR1 LNHDA, CDR2 SQIVND (reference sequence). V gave up 2 bases and J gave up 5 bases, with 15 bases separating them. The CDR3 loop spans 15 amino acids. CDR3 sequence: CASSIMGAQGYGYTF. CDR3 coding DNA: TGTGCCAGTAGTATAATGGGGGCACAGGGATATGGCTACACCTTC.

CDR3 bases: TGTGCCAGCCTCCGAAGGGGACAGGACTATGGCTACACCTTC. It encodes CASLRRGQDYGYTF. The chain joins TRBV6-5 to TRBJ1-2; TRBD1 agrees at 8 bases. Germline V gene sequence: CDR1 MNHEY, CDR2 SVGAGI. The CDR3 runs to 14 residues. J lost 3 bases, V lost 8 bases, and 8 bases had no gene match.

V is TRBV11-3 and J is TRBJ1-3; tentative D call: TRBD1 (6 bases). The CDR3 contains 14 residues. The V end was cut by 5 bases, the J end by 4 bases, with 12 bases between. The germline V gene has CDR1 SGHNT and CDR2 YENEEA. CDR3 sequence (DNA): TGTGCCAGCAGCGTGAACAGGGCGGGAAACACCATATATTTT. Translated: CASSVNRAGNTIYF.

This chain uses TRBV27 with TRBJ1-1, with 8 bases fitting TRBD1. Germline V gene lookup returns CDR1 MNHEY and CDR2 SMNVEV (reference sequence). V shed 8 bases, J shed 0 bases, and the junction held 11 bases outside the gene matches. This CDR3 is built from 16 residues. The CDR3 DNA reads TGTGCCAGCTCCCTTGGGACAGGCCTTTTGAACACTGAAGCTTTCTTT. The encoded protein is CASSLGTGLLNTEAFF.

This chain joins TRBV7-9 and TRBJ1-5; a possible D gene is TRBD1 (5 bases). From germline, CDR1 is SEHNR and CDR2 FQNEAQ (reference sequence). This CDR3 contains 16 residues. Trimming shortened V by 5 bases and J by 2 bases, and 16 bases separated the two germline ends. In DNA, the CDR3 is TGTGCCAGCAGCCTCACGACGGGGGTCCGCAATCAGCCCCAGCATTTT. It translates to CASSLTTGVRNQPQHF.

This chain links TRBV14 with TRBJ1-1, with D unclear. Looked up from germline, CDR1 is SGHDN and CDR2 is FVKESK. V was shortened by 0 bases and J by 6 bases, with 8 bases between the two germline ends. CDR3 length: 13 amino acids. CDR3 DNA: TGTGCCAGCAGCCAAGAAATGGCCTCTGAAGCTTTCTTT. Its protein is CASSQEMASEAFF.

The rearrangement links TRBV21-1 to TRBJ1-5; TRBD1 was called by the table and not checked on the DNA. TRBV21-1 corresponds to a pseudogene. This CDR3 contains 18 residues. This chain's CDR3 is CASSKRTGGSYSNQPQHF. The CDR3 DNA reads as TGTGCCAGCAGCAAGAGGACAGGGGGTTCCTATAGCAATCAGCCCCAGCATTTT.

The chain combines TRBV10-3 with TRBJ2-2; 11 bases fit TRBD2. This CDR3 spans 18 amino acids. The V segment lost 6 bases and the J segment 5 bases; nucleotides outside the gene matches: 14. CDR1 and CDR2 from the germline V gene are ENHRY and SYGVKD. In DNA form, the CDR3 reads TGTGCCATCAGATCTTCGAGGGGTCTAGCGGGGGGTACCGGGGAGCTGTTTTTT. Translated: CAIRSSRGLAGGTGELFF.

This clone has more than one count but fewer than ten. This chain joins TRBV6-6 and TRBJ2-1, with TRBD1 matching 10 bases. The V and J ends lost 3 bases and 9 bases, in that order; junction bases with no gene match: 8. Germline V gene sequence: CDR1 MNHNY, CDR2 SVGAGI (reference sequence). This CDR3 comprises 15 residues. The CDR3 is CASSYSGTGDGEQFF. The CDR3 DNA is TGTGCCAGCAGTTATTCCGGGACAGGGGATGGTGAGCAGTTCTTC.

The V and J genes are TRBV27 and TRBJ2-1; 14 nucleotides agree with TRBD2. V was clipped by 7 bases and J by 6 bases; unmatched bases: 2. The germline V gene has CDR1 MNHEY and CDR2 SMNVEV (reference sequence). CDR3 length equals 14 residues. CDR3 in amino acids: CASMGLAGVNEQFF. The CDR3 DNA reads as TGTGCCAGCATGGGACTAGCGGGAGTCAATGAGCAGTTCTTC.